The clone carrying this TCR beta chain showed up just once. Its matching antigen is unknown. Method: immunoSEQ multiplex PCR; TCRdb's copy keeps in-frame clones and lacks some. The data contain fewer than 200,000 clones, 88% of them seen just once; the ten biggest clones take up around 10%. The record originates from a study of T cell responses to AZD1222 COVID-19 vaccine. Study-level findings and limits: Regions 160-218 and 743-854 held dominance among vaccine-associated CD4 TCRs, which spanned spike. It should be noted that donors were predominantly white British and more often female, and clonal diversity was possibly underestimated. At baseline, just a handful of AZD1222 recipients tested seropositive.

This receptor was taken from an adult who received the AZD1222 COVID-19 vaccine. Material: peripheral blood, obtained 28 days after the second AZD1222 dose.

In nucleotides, the CDR3 is TGTGCCAGCAGCTACCTAGCGGGGGCCCCCTACGAGCAGTACTTC. This gives the protein CASSYLAGAPYEQYF. The V and J genes are TRBV7-2 and TRBJ2-7; TRBD2 aligns across 10 bases. Germline V lookup: CDR1 SGHTA, CDR2 FQGNSA. The V and J ends lost 4 bases and 2 bases, in that order; junction bases with no gene match: 5. CDR3 length equals 15 residues.